The present T cell receptor (beta chain) was sequenced within a study of Graves' ophthalmopathy and Graves' hyperthyroidism. Study details: Peripheral blood (taken before any treatment) was collected at initial diagnosis. Study results and caveats: Most thyroid clonotypes with frequency above 0.001 were detected in blood too.

In the case of this clonotype: Its antigen is unknown. This may stem from a read error, because a much larger clone lies one nucleotide away.

For repertoire sequencing, the TCR beta CDR3 regions were amplified from RNA transcripts. First-round RT-PCR with HTBI primers preceded a second-round multiplex PCR. Using its own MiXCR run on the multiplex PCR reads, TCRdb lists one record per CDR3 protein. This table has about 740,000 distinct CDR3 sequences, about 44% appearing once. Germline V gives CDR1 SNHLY, CDR2 FYNNEI. The CDR3 is 13 residues long. The chain carries TRBV2 and TRBJ2-5; D is uncertain. This TCR derives from an adult man with Graves' ophthalmopathy. The sample consisted of peripheral blood. CDR3 residues: CASSEDTEEAQYF. CDR3 coding DNA: TGTGCCAGCAGTGAAGATACAGAAGAGGCCCAGTACTTC.